Following are 10 T cell receptor beta chains from one sample sequenced in a study of shared clonotypes between healthy human individuals. Produced via immunoSEQ multiplex PCR; TCRdb's table is partial and in-frame only. The table shows around 2.1 million clones, with 85% to 95% occurring only once. CD45RO-negative cells were positively selected for CCR7, leaving out terminally differentiated effector memory CD45RA+ cells. Sequenced input: naive CD8+ T cells from PBMCs. The receptors come from a man between 18 and 29 years old in good health. Some clones in this sample may be carry-over from other donors' samples.

As regards this clone: The sample contains more than one DNA sequence encoding this CDR3. This chain joins TRBV9 and TRBJ2-7; D is ambiguous. The length of the CDR3 is 13 residues. Trimming took off 0 bases at V and 7 bases at J, with 11 bases between the two ends. CDR1 is SGDLS and CDR2 is YYNGEE in the germline V gene. CDR3 in DNA: TGTGCCAGCAGCGTAGGCCCCTCCGGGGAGCAGTACTTC. It yields the protein CASSVGPSGEQYF.

In its sample, this clone was seen once. V and J are TRBV15 and TRBJ2-1, with 11 positions matching TRBD2. The CDR3 is made up of 15 amino acids. Germline V gene lookup returns CDR1 LNHNV and CDR2 YYDKDF (reference sequence). Losses at the gene ends were 4 bases for V and 11 bases for J; bases not matched to a gene: 10. CDR3 region: CATSIGTSGRHQQFF. For the CDR3, the DNA is TGTGCCACCAGCATCGGGACTAGCGGACGTCATCAGCAGTTCTTC.

The chain couples TRBV7-9 to TRBJ2-7; the D is unclear. The V and J ends lost 4 bases and 3 bases respectively, with 16 bases between them. Germline assignment: CDR1 SEHNR and CDR2 FQNEAQ (reference sequence). This CDR3 region has 15 residues. The CDR3 sequence: CASSWDGAEHYEQYF. The CDR3 DNA reads as TGTGCCAGCAGCTGGGATGGTGCAGAGCACTACGAGCAGTACTTC.

This chain joins TRBV27 and TRBJ1-5; D is undetermined. V lost 4 bases to trimming and J lost 4 bases, with 8 bases between them. The V gene's germline CDR1 is MNHEY and CDR2 SMNVEV (reference sequence). The CDR3 runs 13 residues. The CDR3 loop reads CASSSIQNQPQHF. CDR3 DNA sequence: TGTGCCAGCAGTTCGATACAAAATCAGCCCCAGCATTTT.

This rearrangement joins TRBV28 to TRBJ1-5; D remains ambiguous. Looked up from germline, CDR1 is MDHEN and CDR2 is SYDVKM. Trimming stripped 2 bases from V and 1 base from J, with 9 bases between. CDR3 length: 15 amino acids. The CDR3 DNA is TGTGCCAGCAGTTTAGTCCCGGGGAGCAATCAGCCCCAGCATTTT. As protein: CASSLVPGSNQPQHF.

The chain couples TRBV14 to TRBJ2-3, with 7 bases matching TRBD2. The CDR3 consists of 12 residues. Germline values: CDR1 SGHDN, CDR2 FVKESK. Losses at the gene ends were 4 bases for V and 5 bases for J; bases not matched to a gene: 0. In DNA, the CDR3 is TGTGCCAGCAGCCGGGAGGGAGATACGCAGTATTTT. The encoded protein is CASSREGDTQYF.

The chain is built from TRBV5-1 and TRBJ2-1; TRBD2 matches at 10 bases. This CDR3 spans 17 amino acids. J was trimmed by 3 bases and V by 0 bases; bases with no gene match: 6. Germline CDR1 and CDR2: SGHRS and YFSETQ. CDR3 DNA: TGCGCCAGCAGCTTGGTGGTACTAGCGGGGAGCTACAATGAGCAGTTCTTC. It is translated as CASSLVVLAGSYNEQFF.

The chain is built from TRBV11-2 and TRBJ1-3; no clear D. V lost 7 bases and J lost 0, with 10 bases in between. CDR1 and CDR2 from the germline V gene are SGHAT and FQNNGV. CDR3 length equals 14 residues. CDR3 nucleotide sequence: TGTGCCAGCAAGGGAGAATACTCTGGAAACACCATATATTTT. Translating it yields CASKGEYSGNTIYF. The whole variable domain, remainder taken from reference TRBV11-2 and TRBJ1-3, is EAGVAQSPRYKIIEKRQSVAFWCNPISGHATLYWYQQILGQGPKLLIQFQNNGVVDDSQLPKDRFSAERLKGVDSTLKIQPAKLEDSAVYLCASKGEYSGNTIYFGEGSWLTVV.

Notes on this clone: The sample carries other DNA sequences with the same CDR3. J is TRBJ2-7 and V is TRBV9; D uncertain. Germline V gene lookup returns CDR1 SGDLS and CDR2 YYNGEE. Trimming took off 4 bases at V and 0 bases at J, with 8 bases between the two ends. The CDR3 is made up of 13 amino acids. The DNA for the CDR3 is TGTGCCAGCAGCCCTTCGAGCTCCTACGAGCAGTACTTC. Its protein is CASSPSSSYEQYF.

This clone was seen once. The DNA for the CDR3 is TGTGCCAGCTCAACGGCCGGGGCAACTAATGAAAAACTGTTTTTT. It encodes CASSTAGATNEKLFF. The chain links TRBV18 to TRBJ1-4; D remains ambiguous. V shed 5 bases and J shed 0 bases, with 10 bases lying between them. The CDR3 is 15 residues long. Germline V gene sequence: CDR1 KGHSH, CDR2 LQKENI.